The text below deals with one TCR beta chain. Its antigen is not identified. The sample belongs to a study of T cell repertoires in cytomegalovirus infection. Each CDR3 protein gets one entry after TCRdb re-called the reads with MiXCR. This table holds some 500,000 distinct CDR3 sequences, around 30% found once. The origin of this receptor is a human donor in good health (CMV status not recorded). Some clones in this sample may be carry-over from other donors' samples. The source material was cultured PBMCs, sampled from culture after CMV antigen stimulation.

The DNA of the CDR3 is TGTGCCAGCAGTAATAGCGGGAGAGTCTACGAGCAGTACGTC. It encodes CASSNSGRVYEQYV. The chain uses TRBV27 and TRBJ2-7; 9 nucleotides align to TRBD2. This CDR3 spans 14 amino acids. Trimming at V came to 5 bases and at J to 3 bases, leaving 5 bases not matched to a gene. CDR1 MNHEY and CDR2 SMNVEV come from the germline V gene (reference sequence).